This passage covers 28 T cell receptor beta chains from one sample sequenced in a study of cytomegalovirus exposure and HLA in healthy donors. Measured with immunoSEQ multiplex PCR; TCRdb has only the in-frame clones, and not every one. This table holds under 400,000 clones, about nine tenths found once. The source material was PBMCs. The receptors stem from a woman aged 18 to 35 in good health and CMV-seronegative.

The V gene is TRBV28, the J gene TRBJ2-2, with TRBD1 matching 11 bases. V lost 3 bases to trimming and J lost 6 bases; unmatched junction nucleotides: 6. This CDR3 spans 16 amino acids. CDR1 and CDR2 (germline): MDHEN, SYDVKM. This CDR3 reads CASSFRGTGGSGELFF. For the CDR3, the DNA is TGTGCCAGCAGTTTTAGGGGGACAGGGGGATCCGGGGAGCTGTTTTTT.

The V call is TRBV5-4, the J call TRBJ2-3; D unresolved. V lost 0 bases, J lost 10 bases, and 12 bases lay in between. This CDR3 region has 13 residues. Germline V CDR1 and CDR2: SGHNT, YYREEE (reference sequence). CDR3: CASSLVGSRSQYF. In nucleotides, the CDR3 is TGTGCCAGCAGCTTGGTAGGTTCCAGGTCGCAGTATTTT. Looking up the rest from reference TRBV5-4 and TRBJ2-3 gives the full variable domain: ETGVTQSPTHLIKTRGQQVTLRCSSQSGHNTVSWYQQALGQGPQFIFQYYREEENGRGNFPPRFSGLQFPNYSSELNVNALELDDSALYLCASSLVGSRSQYFGPGTRLTVL.

Here the CDR3 reads CASSPGGDEQFF. CDR3 nucleotides: TGTGCCAGCAGCCCCGGTGGAGATGAGCAGTTCTTC. J is TRBJ2-1 and V is TRBV7-9; the D is unclear. The germline CDR1 and CDR2 sequences are SEHNR and FQNEAQ (reference sequence). V lost 5 bases and J lost 8, with 10 bases in between. This CDR3 comprises 12 residues.

This clone was detected once. The V gene is TRBV28, the J gene TRBJ2-7; the match to TRBD1 covers 7 bases. The junction had 9 bases not matched to a gene; V was cut back by 7 bases and J by 0 bases. In germline, CDR1 is MDHEN, CDR2 SYDVKM. CDR3 length: 15 amino acids. The CDR3, as DNA: TGTGCCAGCACTGGGGACAGCCCCAGCTCCTACGAGCAGTACTTC. Amino acid sequence: CASTGDSPSSYEQYF.

This chain links TRBV6-1 with TRBJ2-3; 9 nucleotides match TRBD1. CDR3 length: 12 amino acids. Germline CDR1 and CDR2: MNHNS and SASEGT. Unmatched junction bases numbered 3, after V lost 8 bases and J lost 6 bases. CDR3 DNA sequence: TGTGCCAGCGGGACAGGGACGGATACGCAGTATTTT. Translating gives CASGTGTDTQYF.

V and J are TRBV19 and TRBJ1-3; D remains unclear. Deletions cut 9 bases from V and 2 bases from J, with 17 bases between. This CDR3 spans 15 amino acids. The germline V gene has CDR1 LNHDA and CDR2 SQIVND (reference sequence). CDR3 in amino acids: CASEGPTFTGNTIYF. The CDR3 region has the DNA TGTGCCAGCGAGGGTCCGACATTTACTGGAAACACCATATATTTT.

The genes are TRBV2 and TRBJ1-4; 8 bases are a match to TRBD1. Trimming at V came to 5 bases and at J to 8 bases, leaving 7 bases not matched to a gene. CDR3 length: 14 amino acids. Germline CDR1 reads SNHLY; CDR2 reads FYNNEI. The CDR3: CASSPQGAGEKLFF. The CDR3 DNA sequence: TGTGCCAGCAGTCCTCAGGGGGCTGGGGAAAAACTGTTTTTT.

The gene calls are TRBV4-1 and TRBJ2-7; a weak D match, TRBD2 (5 bases). Germline CDR1 MGHRA, CDR2 YSYEKL. The CDR3 has 16 residues. V dropped 0 bases and J dropped 3 bases, with 15 bases sitting between them. The CDR3 protein is CASSQDSRVPVYEQYF. The CDR3 bases are TGCGCCAGCAGCCAAGACTCGCGGGTGCCCGTCTACGAGCAGTACTTC.

In DNA, the CDR3 is TGCGCCAGCAGCTTGACTATAACCGGGAGAATCTACGAGCAGTACTTC. Translating it yields CASSLTITGRIYEQYF. The chain couples TRBV5-1 to TRBJ2-7, with D maybe TRBD2 (6 bases). The CDR3 extends over 16 amino acids. CDR1 is SGHRS, CDR2 YFSETQ, per germline. Trimming removed 1 base from V and 3 bases from J, with 17 bases in between.

The gene calls are TRBV27 and TRBJ2-1; 11 bases agree with TRBD2. J lost 5 bases, V lost 0 bases, and 9 bases had no gene match. This CDR3 spans 18 amino acids. Per the germline V gene, CDR1 is MNHEY and CDR2 is SMNVEV (reference sequence). CDR3 sequence: CASSLSIPSGLADNEQFF. DNA of the CDR3: TGTGCCAGCAGTTTATCCATTCCGTCGGGACTAGCGGACAATGAGCAGTTCTTC.

V and J are TRBV4-1 and TRBJ2-5, with 8 bases matching TRBD2. Germline V gene lookup returns CDR1 MGHRA and CDR2 YSYEKL. J lost 5 bases, V lost 0 bases, and 5 bases had no gene match. CDR3 length: 15 amino acids. Written as DNA, the CDR3 is TGCGCCAGCAGCCAAGAGGCTAGCGGGTGGGAGACCCAGTACTTC. Its protein product is CASSQEASGWETQYF.

The chain uses TRBV19 and TRBJ1-2; TRBD1 is a possible D gene (5 bases). Per germline, CDR1 LNHDA and CDR2 SQIVND (reference sequence). The CDR3 has 15 amino acids. Trimming took 0 bases from V and 6 from J, leaving 14 bases between them. This CDR3 reads CASSIDLAGFNGYTF. The CDR3 nucleotides are TGTGCCAGTAGTATAGATCTGGCAGGGTTCAATGGCTACACCTTC. The full variable domain, in which reference TRBV19 and TRBJ1-2 provide the parts outside the CDR3, is DGGITQSPKYLFRKEGQNVTLSCEQNLNHDAMYWYRQDPGQGLRLIYYSQIVNDFQKGDIAEGYSVSREKKESFPLTVTSAQKNPTAFYLCASSIDLAGFNGYTFGSGTRLTVV.

This chain joins TRBV5-1 and TRBJ2-1; 12 bases align to TRBD2. V lost 7 bases to trimming and J lost 2 bases; unmatched junction nucleotides: 16. The V gene's germline CDR1 is SGHRS and CDR2 YFSETQ. The CDR3 is 19 residues long. The chain's CDR3 is CASQDLLAGGLRTYNEQFF. The CDR3 nucleotides are TGCGCCAGCCAAGACCTACTAGCGGGGGGACTACGAACCTACAATGAGCAGTTCTTC.

This clone was counted between two and nine times. The rearrangement uses TRBV18 and TRBJ1-1; no definite D call. Germline-derived CDR1 and CDR2 are KGHSH and LQKENI. Trimming stripped 0 bases from V and 1 base from J, with 12 bases between. The CDR3 is 16 amino acids. The CDR3 region has the DNA TGTGCCAGCTCACCACCAGGTGGCGGGAAGAACACTGAAGCTTTCTTT. It encodes CASSPPGGGKNTEAFF.

The table lists this clone with a few counts. The V and J genes are TRBV7-9 and TRBJ1-1; TRBD1 might be the D (5 bases). Looked up from germline, CDR1 is SEHNR and CDR2 is FQNEAQ (reference sequence). The length of the CDR3 is 12 residues. V was trimmed by 11 bases and J by 0 bases, leaving 10 bases between them. CDR3 nucleotide sequence: TGTGCCTTGACAGAGATGAACACTGAAGCTTTCTTT. This translates into CALTEMNTEAFF.

The gene calls are TRBV5-1 and TRBJ2-3, with 10 positions matching TRBD2. CDR1 SGHRS and CDR2 YFSETQ come from the germline V gene. The V segment lost 3 bases and the J segment 2 bases; nucleotides outside the gene matches: 12. The CDR3 has 18 residues. The DNA of the CDR3 is TGCGCCAGCAGCTCTCAGCTAGCGGGAGTTCTCCACACAGATACGCAGTATTTT. Encoded protein: CASSSQLAGVLHTDTQYF.

The J gene is TRBJ1-1, the V gene TRBV4-1; TRBD1 matches 8 bases. The CDR3 has 15 amino acids. The germline CDR1 and CDR2 sequences are MGHRA and YSYEKL. J lost 1 base, V lost 4 bases, and 5 bases had no gene match. The CDR3 spells CASSLQQGGNTEAFF. In DNA, the CDR3 is TGCGCCAGCAGCCTCCAACAGGGGGGGAACACTGAAGCTTTCTTT.

This clone was seen a few times. The chain carries TRBV6-1 and TRBJ2-5; 10 bases fit TRBD1. The CDR3 totals 15 residues. With V trimmed by 3 bases and J by 4 bases, 5 bases remained unmatched. Germline CDR1 MNHNS, CDR2 SASEGT. The CDR3 region is CASSEWTGGGETQYF. CDR3 in DNA: TGTGCCAGCAGTGAGTGGACAGGGGGAGGAGAGACCCAGTACTTC.

The V gene is TRBV27, the J gene TRBJ2-5, with TRBD1 as a possible D gene (5 bases). In germline, CDR1 is MNHEY, CDR2 SMNVEV (reference sequence). This CDR3 spans 13 amino acids. V was trimmed by 3 bases and J by 7 bases, leaving 12 bases between them. The CDR3 region is CASSFTQAGTQYF. CDR3 nucleotide sequence: TGTGCCAGCAGTTTCACACAGGCTGGGACCCAGTACTTC.

This sequence joins TRBV30 and TRBJ1-2; 7 bases fit TRBD1. Germline CDR1 GTSNPN, CDR2 SVGIG (reference sequence). CDR3 size: 16 residues. J gave up 2 bases and V 3 bases, and 12 bases lay outside the gene matches. The CDR3 DNA is TGTGCCTGGAGAAGCTTACGGACAGGCGGGAACTATGGCTACACCTTC. The encoded protein is CAWRSLRTGGNYGYTF.

The chain joins TRBV27 to TRBJ2-7; D is undetermined. Deletions cut 6 bases from V and 3 bases from J, with 12 bases between. CDR1 is MNHEY, CDR2 SMNVEV, per germline (reference sequence). CDR3 length: 13 amino acids. The CDR3: CASSLRVNYEQYF. CDR3 nucleotides: TGTGCCAGCAGCCTCCGCGTAAACTACGAGCAGTACTTC.

V is TRBV29-1 and J is TRBJ2-1, with a tentative D call TRBD1 (5 bases). The CDR3 totals 13 residues. V was shortened by 4 bases and J by 10 bases, with 17 bases between the two germline ends. Germline values: CDR1 SQVTM, CDR2 ANQGSEA. In nucleotides, the CDR3 is TGCAGCGTTGGACATGCCCAGGGCACCGAGCAGTTCTTC. It is translated as CSVGHAQGTEQFF.

The gene calls are TRBV4-1 and TRBJ1-1, with D possibly TRBD1 on 6 matching bases. This CDR3 spans 15 amino acids. Per germline, CDR1 MGHRA and CDR2 YSYEKL. The V and J ends lost 2 bases and 0 bases respectively, with 10 bases between them. As DNA, the CDR3 is TGCGCCAGCAGCCAACAGGGACAAATGAACACTGAAGCTTTCTTT. It translates to CASSQQGQMNTEAFF.

In this sample, this clone turned up a few times. The chain couples TRBV7-2 to TRBJ1-1; TRBD1 might be the D (6 bases). V was shortened by 3 bases and J by 0 bases, with 20 bases between the two germline ends. Germline V CDR1 and CDR2: SGHTA, FQGNSA. This CDR3 has 18 amino acids. CDR3 sequence (DNA): TGTGCCAGCAGCTTGACCACCTTCGGGGGGCTCATGAACACTGAAGCTTTCTTT. Translation: CASSLTTFGGLMNTEAFF.

This clone was observed once. The gene calls are TRBV2 and TRBJ1-2; no reliable D call. Germline CDR1 reads SNHLY; CDR2 reads FYNNEI. The CDR3 has 17 amino acids. Trimming removed 8 bases from V and 2 bases from J, with 24 bases in between. CDR3 in DNA: TGTGCCAGCGCCCGAGAGGAGGGCTCCCTTATGAACTATGGCTACACCTTC. Translating gives CASAREEGSLMNYGYTF.

The chain uses TRBV10-3 and TRBJ1-3; D is possibly TRBD1 (6 bases). V shed 6 bases and J shed 8 bases, with 17 bases lying between them. Germline lookup yields CDR1 ENHRY and CDR2 SYGVKD. The CDR3 sequence is 14 residues long. The CDR3 region has the DNA TGTGCCATCAGCACCGGGACACCCGGCGACACCATATATTTT. Its translation is CAISTGTPGDTIYF.

This clone was recorded only once. J is TRBJ2-3 and V is TRBV27; 7 bases line up with TRBD2. This CDR3 has 14 amino acids. CDR1 is MNHEY and CDR2 is SMNVEV in the germline V gene (reference sequence). V lost 6 bases to trimming and J lost 3 bases; unmatched junction nucleotides: 6. CDR3: CASRGAGVTDTQYF. The DNA for the CDR3 is TGTGCCAGCAGGGGCGCGGGGGTGACAGATACGCAGTATTTT.

The rearrangement links TRBV2 to TRBJ2-4; 9 nucleotides agree with TRBD1. From germline, CDR1 is SNHLY and CDR2 FYNNEI. Trimming took 9 bases from V and 2 from J; bases not matched to a gene: 5. The CDR3 is 14 residues long. CDR3 sequence reads: CARQGAGTKNIQYF. The DNA for the CDR3 is TGTGCCAGACAGGGGGCTGGAACCAAAAACATTCAGTACTTC.